A single sample gave rise to the 30 T cell receptor beta chains below, sequenced in a study of shared clonotypes between healthy human individuals. Profiling relied on immunoSEQ multiplex PCR, and the TCRdb table lists in-frame clones only, not all of them. The sample shows about half a million clones, around four fifths of them seen only once. Input material: PBMCs. Receptor source: a woman between 40 and 50 years old in good health. Some clones in this sample may be carry-over from other donors' samples.

The V gene is TRBV6-1, the J gene TRBJ1-1; D may be TRBD1 (6 bases). CDR1 and CDR2 (germline): MNHNS, SASEGT. The CDR3 runs 14 residues. V shed 3 bases and J shed 1 base, with 9 bases lying between them. The CDR3 DNA is TGTGCCAGCAGTGATGGCAGGGGGAACACTGAAGCTTTCTTT. Protein: CASSDGRGNTEAFF.

The chain is built from TRBV11-1 and TRBJ2-5; D is possibly TRBD2 (6 bases). The germline V gene has CDR1 SGHAT and CDR2 FQDESV (reference sequence). V was cut by 8 bases and J by 5 bases, with 15 bases left in between. The CDR3 is 13 amino acids. The CDR3, as DNA: TGTGCCAGCTCGTGGCGGGAACCCGAGACCCAGTACTTC. Translated, it gives CASSWREPETQYF.

The V call is TRBV18, the J call TRBJ1-1; 7 bases match TRBD1. The CDR3 loop spans 14 amino acids. The junction had 12 bases not matched to a gene; V was cut back by 3 bases and J by 11 bases. The germline V gene has CDR1 KGHSH and CDR2 LQKENI. CDR3 nucleotides: TGTGCCAGCTCACCGTCTCGGGACAGTTCTACCGCTTTCTTT. Its protein product is CASSPSRDSSTAFF.

This clone has only a few counts. The genes are TRBV10-1 and TRBJ1-5, with TRBD1 as a possible D gene (5 bases). Germline V gene sequence: CDR1 WNHNN, CDR2 SYGVQD (reference sequence). This CDR3 is 13 amino acids long. The ends were cut back, 5 bases at V and 8 bases at J, with 13 bases in the middle. In nucleotides, the CDR3 is TGCGCCAGCAGTCCGGGACCAGGAAAGCCCCAGCATTTT. Its protein is CASSPGPGKPQHF.

The V gene is TRBV27, the J gene TRBJ2-7; D may be TRBD1 or TRBD2 (5 bases each). This CDR3 spans 14 amino acids. The V gene lost 4 bases and the J gene lost 5 bases, with 15 bases spanning the gap. Looked up from germline, CDR1 is MNHEY and CDR2 is SMNVEV (reference sequence). The CDR3 nucleotides are TGTGCCAGCAGTTCAACGGGGACGGTGAACGAGCAGTACTTC. Encoded protein: CASSSTGTVNEQYF.

This clone has just one count. The CDR3 DNA is TGTGCCAGCAGCTCGACAGGTAGCTACCGGAGGGGCTACACCTTC. It translates to CASSSTGSYRRGYTF. The chain links TRBV7-9 to TRBJ1-2, with a weak D call TRBD1 (6 bases). CDR3 length: 15 residues. The germline gives CDR1 SEHNR, CDR2 FQNEAQ (reference sequence). V lost 4 bases, J lost 8 bases, and 20 bases lay in between.

The rearrangement joins TRBV4-2 to TRBJ2-7; 11 bases are a match to TRBD1. Germline-derived CDR1 and CDR2 are LGHNA and YNFKEQ. V shed 4 bases and J 3 bases; nucleotides not matched to a gene: 11. This CDR3 has 17 amino acids. The CDR3 DNA follows: TGTGCCAGCAGCCGATCAATCGGACAGGGGGCCGTCTACGAGCAGTACTTC. This encodes CASSRSIGQGAVYEQYF.

This clone came up once. The chain carries TRBV7-9 and TRBJ1-2; no clear D. This CDR3 has 14 amino acids. CDR1 is SEHNR and CDR2 is FQNEAQ in the germline V gene (reference sequence). Trimming left V 1 base short and J 0 bases short, with 6 bases between. CDR3: CASSLDGANYGYTF. DNA for the CDR3: TGTGCCAGCAGCTTAGACGGAGCTAACTATGGCTACACCTTC.

The rearrangement joins TRBV5-1 to TRBJ2-5, with D perhaps matching TRBD1 (6 bases). The V end was cut by 4 bases, the J end by 4 bases, with 14 bases between. This CDR3 contains 14 residues. The germline gives CDR1 SGHRS, CDR2 YFSETQ. CDR3 sequence (DNA): TGCGCCAGCAGCACCACAGGGTCGGGAGAGACCCAGTACTTC. This sequence encodes CASSTTGSGETQYF.

This clone came up once. As DNA, the CDR3 is TGCGCCAGCAGGGGGGACCCGAACACTGAAGCTTTCTTT. This codes for CASRGDPNTEAFF. The chain links TRBV5-1 to TRBJ1-1, with D perhaps matching TRBD1 (5 bases). The V and J ends lost 5 bases and 1 base respectively, with 9 bases between them. This CDR3 has 13 amino acids. Germline V lookup: CDR1 SGHRS, CDR2 YFSETQ.

V gene TRBV28 combines with J gene TRBJ2-7; a weak D match, TRBD1 (6 bases). The CDR3 contains 14 residues. Per germline, CDR1 MDHEN and CDR2 SYDVKM. Trimming shortened V by 5 bases and J by 4 bases, and 15 bases separated the two germline ends. CDR3 loop: CASSPGSGVYEQYF. CDR3 nucleotide sequence: TGTGCCAGCAGTCCCGGCTCAGGGGTTTACGAGCAGTACTTC.

The CDR3 DNA sequence: TGTGCCAGCAGGGGACGAGCTACAGGACGCAATGAGCAGTTCTTC. It encodes CASRGRATGRNEQFF. This chain links TRBV11-3 with TRBJ2-1; either TRBD1 or TRBD2 may fit D (5 bases each). The CDR3 extends over 15 amino acids. Trimming took 6 bases from V and 6 from J, leaving 18 bases between them. Germline-derived CDR1 and CDR2 are SGHNT and YENEEA.

This clone was seen a single time. Other DNA sequences in the same sample also yield this CDR3. The chain has TRBV18 and TRBJ1-1; unclear D gene. V was shortened by 1 base and J by 3 bases, with 6 bases between the two germline ends. The germline V gene encodes CDR1 KGHSH and CDR2 LQKENI. The CDR3 loop spans 13 amino acids. CDR3 sequence reads: CASSPRTDTEAFF. In nucleotides, the CDR3 is TGTGCCAGCTCACCACGGACCGACACTGAAGCTTTCTTT.

In DNA, the CDR3 is TGTGCCAGTAGTATATTCGGGGGCGGCACTGAAGCTTTCTTT. Translated: CASSIFGGGTEAFF. The chain employs TRBV19 and TRBJ1-1; D perhaps matches TRBD1 (6 bases). V was pared by 2 bases and J by 4 bases, with 11 bases between. The CDR3 contains 14 residues. Germline assignment: CDR1 LNHDA and CDR2 SQIVND (reference sequence).

The chain carries TRBV7-9 and TRBJ2-1, with TRBD2 matching over 7 bases. The trim removed 2 bases at V and 6 bases at J, leaving 7 bases unmatched. The CDR3 has 15 residues. Germline V gene data show CDR1 as SEHNR and CDR2 as FQNEAQ (reference sequence). The CDR3 here is CASSLTTSIRNEQFF. Here the CDR3 DNA reads TGTGCCAGCAGCTTAACGACTAGCATCCGCAATGAGCAGTTCTTC.

The chain recombines TRBV15 with TRBJ2-2, with 15 positions matching TRBD2. J was trimmed by 5 bases and V by 5 bases; bases with no gene match: 6. The CDR3 has 17 amino acids. Per the germline V gene, CDR1 is LNHNV and CDR2 is YYDKDF (reference sequence). In DNA, the CDR3 is TGTGCCACCAGCTCGGGACTAGCGGGAGGCGGTACCGGGGAGCTGTTTTTT. It specifies CATSSGLAGGGTGELFF.

The chain is built from TRBV10-2 and TRBJ2-5; maybe TRBD1 (6 bases). The CDR3 is 15 residues long. V was cut by 6 bases and J by 0 bases, with 14 bases left in between. Germline V gives CDR1 WSHSY, CDR2 SAAADI. CDR3 sequence reads: CASRAGQLHQETQYF. The CDR3 DNA is TGCGCCAGCAGGGCCGGACAGCTACACCAAGAGACCCAGTACTTC.

V and J are TRBV21-1 and TRBJ2-6; the table's D call, TRBD1, was not checked against the DNA. TRBV21-1 is termed a pseudogene. There are 20 residues in the CDR3. The CDR3 loop is CASSKSYRTGEISGANVLTF. The CDR3 DNA reads as TGTGCCAGCAGCAAATCCTATAGGACAGGTGAGATCTCTGGGGCCAACGTCCTGACTTTC.

Worth noting for this clone: This same CDR3 is encoded by further DNA sequences in the sample. The V call is TRBV19, the J call TRBJ1-1, with D uncertain. The CDR3 totals 13 residues. Germline CDR1 reads LNHDA; CDR2 reads SQIVND (reference sequence). V lost 3 bases to trimming and J lost 1 base, with 6 bases between them. CDR3 in amino acids: CASSIGPNTEAFF. The CDR3 nucleotides are TGTGCCAGTAGTATCGGACCGAACACTGAAGCTTTCTTT. Drawing the rest from reference TRBV19 and TRBJ1-1, the complete variable domain is DGGITQSPKYLFRKEGQNVTLSCEQNLNHDAMYWYRQDPGQGLRLIYYSQIVNDFQKGDIAEGYSVSREKKESFPLTVTSAQKNPTAFYLCASSIGPNTEAFFGQGTRLTVV.

This chain uses TRBV19 with TRBJ1-5, with 7 bases lining up with TRBD1. CDR1 and CDR2 (germline): LNHDA, SQIVND (reference sequence). Trimming at V came to 3 bases and at J to 3 bases, leaving 2 bases not matched to a gene. The CDR3 length is 14 residues. CDR3 in amino acids: CASSMDRFNQPQHF. CDR3 bases: TGTGCCAGTAGTATGGACAGGTTCAATCAGCCCCAGCATTTT.

With respect to this clone: Other nucleotide sequences in the sample specify the same CDR3. The rearrangement links TRBV15 to TRBJ2-3; D gene uncertain. Germline CDR1 is LNHNV and CDR2 is YYDKDF (reference sequence). V was cut by 1 base and J by 2 bases, with 7 bases left in between. The CDR3 loop spans 14 amino acids. The CDR3 region is CATSRGGPTDTQYF. The CDR3, as DNA: TGTGCCACCAGCAGAGGCGGTCCCACAGATACGCAGTATTTT.

With respect to this clone: The sample holds other DNA sequences that translate to the same CDR3. The chain couples TRBV7-9 to TRBJ2-7; 7 nucleotides line up with TRBD1. The germline gives CDR1 SEHNR, CDR2 FQNEAQ (reference sequence). The CDR3 has 12 amino acids. The V and J ends lost 6 bases and 3 bases, in that order; junction bases with no gene match: 2. In nucleotides, the CDR3 is TGTGCCAGCAGTTGGGACAGCTACGAGCAGTACTTC. As protein: CASSWDSYEQYF.

The V and J genes are TRBV5-6 and TRBJ2-7, with 7 bases identical to TRBD2. V lost 6 bases to trimming and J lost 0 bases; unmatched junction nucleotides: 12. Per the germline V gene, CDR1 is SGHDT and CDR2 is YYEEEE. The CDR3 extends over 16 amino acids. The CDR3 loop reads CASTSRGSGISYEQYF. Written as DNA, the CDR3 is TGTGCCAGCACCTCGAGAGGAAGCGGGATCTCCTACGAGCAGTACTTC.

The chain joins TRBV7-8 to TRBJ1-1, with D hard to call. The CDR3 spans 13 residues. Trimming pared 5 bases from V and 2 bases from J, leaving 9 bases between. Per the germline V gene, CDR1 is SGHVS and CDR2 is FQNEAQ. The CDR3 sequence: CASSPRFNTEAFF. For the CDR3, the DNA is TGTGCCAGCAGCCCCCGATTTAACACTGAAGCTTTCTTT.

The chain uses TRBV2 and TRBJ1-1; TRBD1 might be the D (5 bases). Germline CDR1 is SNHLY and CDR2 is FYNNEI. The CDR3 is 14 residues long. V was pared by 4 bases and J by 6 bases, with 15 bases between. This CDR3 reads CASSGGGLAAEAFF. CDR3 nucleotides: TGTGCCAGCAGTGGGGGGGGATTGGCTGCTGAAGCTTTCTTT.

This rearrangement joins TRBV15 to TRBJ2-1; 7 bases map to TRBD1. CDR3 size: 15 residues. J lost 3 bases, V lost 5 bases, and 7 bases had no gene match. Germline CDR1 LNHNV, CDR2 YYDKDF (reference sequence). The DNA for the CDR3 is TGTGCCACCAGCGACGACAGGGTGGTCTACAATGAGCAGTTCTTC. Protein sequence: CATSDDRVVYNEQFF.

This clone has only a few counts. In DNA, the CDR3 is TGTGCCTTCCACCGGGACAGCTACGAGCAGTACTTC. This codes for CAFHRDSYEQYF. This chain joins TRBV30 and TRBJ2-5; TRBD1 aligns across 7 bases. The better agreement between TRBJ2-7 and the DNA end casts doubt on the J call. Germline V gives CDR1 GTSNPN, CDR2 SVGIG (reference sequence). The length of the CDR3 is 12 residues.

The chain combines TRBV11-3 with TRBJ2-3; possible D gene TRBD2, 5 bases. This CDR3 contains 15 residues. Between the trimmed V and J ends, which lost 3 bases and 5 bases, there was a span of 15 bases. Germline values: CDR1 SGHNT, CDR2 YENEEA. CDR3 loop: CASSLTGYGQDTQYF. In DNA, the CDR3 is TGTGCCAGCAGCTTGACGGGATATGGTCAAGATACGCAGTATTTT.

This clone was found many times. The rearrangement links TRBV23-1 to TRBJ2-4; D might be TRBD2 (6 bases). TRBV23-1 is an ORF for which the function is uncertain. The CDR3 is 17 amino acids. V shed 6 bases and J shed 0 bases, with 18 bases lying between them. The CDR3 protein is CASRGGASCLAKNIQYF. The CDR3 DNA follows: TGCGCCAGCAGGGGCGGGGCCTCCTGTCTAGCCAAAAACATTCAGTACTTC.

The chain couples TRBV19 to TRBJ2-3; 9 nucleotides align to TRBD2. Germline V gives CDR1 LNHDA, CDR2 SQIVND (reference sequence). Trimming removed 5 bases from V and 2 bases from J; junction bases left unmatched: 8. The CDR3 spans 16 residues. CDR3 sequence reads: CASSSGLAHLTDTQYF. DNA of the CDR3: TGTGCCAGTAGTTCGGGACTAGCCCACCTCACAGATACGCAGTATTTT.